Listed below are T cell receptor beta chains from one sample, sequenced in a study of cytomegalovirus exposure and HLA in healthy donors. Sequenced by immunoSEQ multiplex PCR; TCRdb stores in-frame clones only, minus some. The top ten clones hold roughly 7.4% of a sample with under 200,000 clones, around 79% of them seen once. Sequenced: PBMCs. The receptors stem from a male donor in good health and CMV-seropositive. The CDR3 runs from the conserved cysteine through the conserved F or W. The order of the fields is J gene, clone size, D gene, V gene, CDR3 protein, CDR3 DNA. A D gene is named only where the DNA matches it firmly. The size entry is marked missing in some rows and otherwise reads once, few, many or a size class.

J gene: TRBJ2-2; clone size: .; D gene: .; V gene: TRBV18; CDR3 protein: CASSPSPGNTGELFF; CDR3 DNA: TGTGCCAGCTCACCATCCCCCGGGAACACCGGGGAGCTGTTTTTT
J gene: TRBJ1-5; clone size: .; D gene: .; V gene: TRBV7-8; CDR3 protein: CASSLGTQGSDQPQHF; CDR3 DNA: TGTGCCAGCAGCTTAGGGACTCAAGGTTCGGATCAGCCCCAGCATTTT
J gene: TRBJ2-3; clone size: many; D gene: TRBD2; V gene: TRBV6-4; CDR3 protein: CASSALAGGSTDTQYF; CDR3 DNA: TGTGCCAGCAGTGCTTTAGCGGGGGGAAGCACAGATACGCAGTATTTT
J gene: TRBJ2-7; clone size: many; D gene: TRBD2; V gene: TRBV4-3; CDR3 protein: CASSQGLAEYYEQYF; CDR3 DNA: TGCGCCAGCAGCCAAGGACTAGCGGAATACTACGAGCAGTACTTC
J gene: TRBJ1-5; clone size: once; D gene: .; V gene: TRBV7-2; CDR3 protein: CASSSTGNSNQPQHF; CDR3 DNA: TGTGCCAGCAGCTCGACAGGAAATAGCAATCAGCCCCAGCATTTT
J gene: TRBJ1-5; clone size: .; D gene: TRBD1; V gene: TRBV4-2; CDR3 protein: CASSQEDRRNQPQHF; CDR3 DNA: TGTGCCAGCAGCCAAGAGGACAGGAGGAATCAGCCCCAGCATTTT
J gene: TRBJ2-1; clone size: .; D gene: TRBD1; V gene: TRBV4-1; CDR3 protein: CASSLQWDREFNEQFF; CDR3 DNA: TGCGCCAGCAGCCTTCAGTGGGACAGAGAGTTCAATGAGCAGTTCTTC
J gene: TRBJ2-5; clone size: .; D gene: TRBD1; V gene: TRBV29-1; CDR3 protein: CSVEDRQGPQETQYF; CDR3 DNA: TGCAGCGTTGAAGATCGACAGGGCCCCCAAGAGACCCAGTACTTC
J gene: TRBJ2-7; clone size: .; D gene: TRBD1; V gene: TRBV11-2; CDR3 protein: CASSLDVGGPYSYEQYF; CDR3 DNA: TGTGCCAGCAGCTTAGACGTAGGGGGCCCCTATTCCTACGAGCAGTACTTC
J gene: TRBJ1-4; clone size: once; D gene: .; V gene: TRBV6-5; CDR3 protein: CASSSRVSRGEKLFF; CDR3 DNA: TGTGCCAGCAGTTCCCGGGTTTCTAGGGGAGAAAAACTGTTTTTT
J gene: TRBJ1-1; clone size: .; D gene: TRBD1; V gene: TRBV7-9; CDR3 protein: CASSLSRQGGVGTEAFF; CDR3 DNA: TGTGCCAGCAGCTTGTCCCGACAGGGCGGTGTGGGGACTGAAGCTTTCTTT
J gene: TRBJ2-2; clone size: .; D gene: TRBD2; V gene: TRBV6-6; CDR3 protein: CASSPWGGVYTGELFF; CDR3 DNA: TGTGCCAGCAGCCCCTGGGGGGGAGTGTACACCGGGGAGCTGTTTTTT
J gene: TRBJ1-3; clone size: few; D gene: .; V gene: TRBV6-1; CDR3 protein: CASSAGVVGNTIYF; CDR3 DNA: TGTGCCAGCTCAGCGGGGGTTGTCGGAAACACCATATATTTT
J gene: TRBJ2-7; clone size: .; D gene: TRBD2; V gene: TRBV18; CDR3 protein: CASSPPWGGGYEQYF; CDR3 DNA: TGTGCCAGCTCACCACCGTGGGGCGGGGGCTACGAGCAGTACTTC
J gene: TRBJ2-2; clone size: once; D gene: .; V gene: TRBV29-1; CDR3 protein: CSVGEGGPITGELFF; CDR3 DNA: TGCAGCGTTGGAGAGGGGGGGCCGATCACCGGGGAGCTGTTTTTT
J gene: TRBJ1-5; clone size: .; D gene: .; V gene: TRBV4-1; CDR3 protein: CASSQERWFGQPQHF; CDR3 DNA: TGCGCCAGCAGCCAAGAACGGTGGTTCGGTCAGCCCCAGCATTTT
J gene: TRBJ1-2; clone size: .; D gene: TRBD1; V gene: TRBV6-6; CDR3 protein: CASSYRQGRGYTF; CDR3 DNA: TGTGCCAGCAGTTACCGACAGGGGAGAGGCTACACCTTC
J gene: TRBJ2-7; clone size: .; D gene: TRBD1; V gene: TRBV7-9; CDR3 protein: CSSSPGQEQYF; CDR3 DNA: TGTTCCAGCAGCCCGGGACAGGAGCAGTACTTC
J gene: TRBJ2-3; clone size: .; D gene: TRBD1; V gene: TRBV5-5; CDR3 protein: CASSRLQGAAVDTQYF; CDR3 DNA: TGTGCCAGCAGTCGCCTCCAGGGGGCAGCGGTAGATACGCAGTATTTT
J gene: TRBJ2-3; clone size: .; D gene: .; V gene: TRBV6-1; CDR3 protein: CASSDGQGVRTDTQYF; CDR3 DNA: TGTGCCAGCAGTGATGGCCAAGGGGTCCGCACAGATACGCAGTATTTT
J gene: TRBJ2-4; clone size: .; D gene: TRBD2; V gene: TRBV13; CDR3 protein: CASSLQGGAAKNIQYF; CDR3 DNA: TGTGCCAGCAGCTTACAGGGAGGGGCCGCTAAAAACATTCAGTACTTC
J gene: TRBJ2-1; clone size: .; D gene: .; V gene: TRBV7-9; CDR3 protein: CASSGGGRSHNEQFF; CDR3 DNA: TGTGCCAGCAGCGGAGGGGGCAGGTCCCACAATGAGCAGTTCTTC
J gene: TRBJ2-1; clone size: few; D gene: TRBD1; V gene: TRBV2; CDR3 protein: CASRDRGYNEQFF; CDR3 DNA: TGTGCCAGCAGGGACAGGGGGTACAATGAGCAGTTCTTC
J gene: TRBJ2-2; clone size: .; D gene: .; V gene: TRBV19; CDR3 protein: CASSLSTANTGELFF; CDR3 DNA: TGTGCCAGTAGTCTATCGACAGCGAACACCGGGGAGCTGTTTTTT
J gene: TRBJ2-3; clone size: .; D gene: TRBD2; V gene: TRBV9; CDR3 protein: CASSVARAGGDTDTQYF; CDR3 DNA: TGTGCCAGCAGCGTAGCTCGGGCGGGGGGGGATACAGATACGCAGTATTTT